The 20 T cell receptor beta chains presented below share a single source sample, sequenced in a study of T-cell memory formation after mild COVID-19. TCRdb called the 5' RACE reads again in MiXCR, with one record for every CDR3 protein. This table holds some 600,000 distinct CDR3 sequences, 17% found once. Sequencing was carried out using PBMCs or a T cell subset sorted from them (not recorded which). All receptors come from an adult woman who had mild COVID-19 (a few samples of this study predate the infection). Cell type and time point are not known.

In this sample, this clonotype turned up many times. An end of the junction differs from the germline gene, which may be a read error. The V and J genes are TRBV5-1 and TRBJ2-5; D call uncertain. CDR3 size: 12 residues. Germline CDR1 reads SGHRS; CDR2 reads YFSETQ. The CDR3 region has the DNA TGTGCCAGCAGTTTGCCCCAAGAGACCCAGTACTTC. Protein sequence: CASSLPQETQYF.

The table lists this clonotype with many counts. The rearrangement joins TRBV7-9 to TRBJ2-7; 10 nucleotides agree with TRBD1. Losses at the gene ends were 5 bases for V and 2 bases for J; bases not matched to a gene: 0. Germline CDR1 reads SEHNR; CDR2 reads FQNEAQ (reference sequence). The CDR3 spans 13 residues. CDR3 bases: TGTGCCAGCAGCGACAGGGGGCCCTACGAGCAGTACTTC. Translated, it gives CASSDRGPYEQYF.

The chain carries TRBV2 and TRBJ1-2, with D possibly being TRBD1 (5 bases). Trimming shortened V by 3 bases and J by 6 bases, and 14 bases separated the two germline ends. The CDR3 extends over 14 amino acids. Germline V gene data show CDR1 as SNHLY and CDR2 as FYNNEI. In DNA form, the CDR3 reads TGTGCCAGCAGTGATCTATCAGGGTTCAATGGCTACACCTTC. The encoded protein is CASSDLSGFNGYTF.

This chain joins TRBV7-9 and TRBJ1-1; 7 bases align to TRBD1. The ends lost 6 bases at V and 3 bases at J; junction bases unmatched: 4. CDR1 is SEHNR, CDR2 FQNEAQ, per germline (reference sequence). This CDR3 is 13 amino acids long. DNA for the CDR3: TGTGCCAGCAGATACAGGGGCGACACTGAAGCTTTCTTT. Its protein product is CASRYRGDTEAFF.

V is TRBV12-3 or TRBV12-4 and J is TRBJ2-1; D may be TRBD1 (5 bases). The V gene lost 3 bases and the J gene lost 5 bases, with 8 bases spanning the gap. The CDR3 is 13 residues long. This chain's CDR3 is CASSLPGNNEQFF. CDR3 sequence (DNA): TGTGCCAGCAGTTTGCCAGGGAACAATGAGCAGTTCTTC.

This clonotype was picked up a small number of times. The chain recombines TRBV4-3 with TRBJ2-3; D may be TRBD2 (6 bases). The CDR3 loop spans 16 amino acids. V shed 0 bases and J shed 5 bases, with 15 bases lying between them. Germline V gene data show CDR1 as LGHNA and CDR2 as YSLEER. The CDR3 region has the DNA TGCGCCAGCAGCCAAGATCTTGGCCAGGGAGGAGATACGCAGTATTTT. Translation gives CASSQDLGQGGDTQYF.

This sequence joins TRBV12-3 or TRBV12-4 and TRBJ2-7; 9 nucleotides match TRBD1. J lost 4 bases, V lost 3 bases, and 10 bases had no gene match. The CDR3 is 16 residues long. Here the CDR3 reads CASSFTDFGTGYEQYF. CDR3 DNA: TGTGCCAGCAGTTTTACCGACTTCGGGACAGGGTACGAGCAGTACTTC.

This clonotype has just a few counts. The chain recombines TRBV6-2 or TRBV6-3 with TRBJ1-6, with 10 bases that match TRBD1. This CDR3 contains 15 residues. V was pared by 4 bases and J by 8 bases, with 5 bases of the junction left unmatched. From germline, CDR1 is MNHEY and CDR2 SVGEGT. The CDR3, as DNA: TGTGCCAGCAGTTTGCGGGACAGGGGTTATTCACCCCTCCACTTT. This translates into CASSLRDRGYSPLHF.

This clonotype occurred a few times. The chain combines TRBV19 with TRBJ1-1, with D unresolved. This CDR3 contains 11 residues. Trimming shortened V by 5 bases and J by 4 bases, and 5 bases separated the two germline ends. Looked up from germline, CDR1 is LNHDA and CDR2 is SQIVND (reference sequence). In DNA, the CDR3 is TGTGCCAGTAGTTCGGCCACTGAAGCTTTCTTT. This sequence encodes CASSSATEAFF. Full variable domain (outside the CDR3, taken from reference TRBV19 and TRBJ1-1): DGGITQSPKYLFRKEGQNVTLSCEQNLNHDAMYWYRQDPGQGLRLIYYSQIVNDFQKGDIAEGYSVSREKKESFPLTVTSAQKNPTAFYLCASSSATEAFFGQGTRLTVV.

This chain links TRBV29-1 with TRBJ2-3; 9 bases align to TRBD2. The junction had 1 base not matched to a gene; V was cut back by 6 bases and J by 0 bases. This CDR3 spans 13 amino acids. CDR1 and CDR2 from the germline V gene are SQVTM and ANQGSEA. The CDR3 here is CSVGTSSTDTQYF. The CDR3 DNA is TGCAGCGTAGGGACTAGCAGCACAGATACGCAGTATTTT.

The genes are TRBV10-3 and TRBJ2-5, with 11 bases lining up with TRBD2. The CDR3 consists of 14 residues. Trimming removed 6 bases from V and 5 bases from J; junction bases left unmatched: 5. CDR1 is ENHRY, CDR2 SYGVKD, per germline. The CDR3 protein is CAISSLAGVETQYF. CDR3 in DNA: TGTGCCATCAGCTCACTAGCGGGGGTGGAGACCCAGTACTTC.

The rearrangement links TRBV7-6 to TRBJ1-3; no reliable D call. CDR3 length: 13 amino acids. V was clipped by 1 base and J by 8 bases, with 9 bases between them. Per the germline V gene, CDR1 is SGHVS and CDR2 is FNYEAQ. CDR3 sequence reads: CASSLEPTDTIYF. The CDR3 DNA follows: TGTGCCAGCAGCTTAGAGCCCACGGACACCATATATTTT.

This clonotype was counted many times. V and J are TRBV29-1 and TRBJ2-3, with D uncertain. Germline CDR1 SQVTM, CDR2 ANQGSEA. The V end lost 5 bases, the J end lost 0 bases, and 9 bases lay between the germline ends. The CDR3 spans 13 residues. The CDR3 sequence is CSVLSYSTDTQYF. The CDR3 region has the DNA TGCAGCGTTCTATCCTACAGCACAGATACGCAGTATTTT.

V gene TRBV11-3 combines with J gene TRBJ2-7; D is undetermined. CDR1 SGHNT and CDR2 YENEEA come from the germline V gene. Trimming removed 1 base at V and 7 bases at J, with 11 bases between. CDR3 length equals 13 residues. The CDR3 region is CASSLVNSGEQYF. DNA of the CDR3: TGTGCCAGCAGCTTAGTTAACTCGGGTGAGCAGTACTTC.

This clonotype has at least ten counts. The chain links TRBV10-3 to TRBJ2-1; D gene ambiguous. Germline assignment: CDR1 ENHRY and CDR2 SYGVKD. Deletions cut 4 bases from V and 10 bases from J, with 14 bases between. The CDR3 spans 13 residues. The CDR3 bases are TGTGCCATCAGTGGAGGAACTCTTCCCGAGCAGTTCTTC. This sequence encodes CAISGGTLPEQFF.

This clonotype was counted only a few times. This chain connects TRBV6-1 to TRBJ1-2; 11 bases map to TRBD1. The V gene's germline CDR1 is MNHNS and CDR2 SASEGT. V shed 8 bases, J shed 6 bases, and the junction held 8 bases outside the gene matches. This CDR3 contains 14 residues. The DNA of the CDR3 is TGTGCCAGCCGGACAGGGGGCTTCAGTGATGGCTACACCTTC. Translating it yields CASRTGGFSDGYTF.

The chain uses TRBV19 and TRBJ1-1, with D uncertain. The V gene lost 10 bases and the J gene lost 1 base, with 13 bases spanning the gap. The CDR3 is 13 amino acids. Germline CDR1 and CDR2: LNHDA and SQIVND (reference sequence). The CDR3 bases are TGTGCCACCGCCCCGGGAGAGAACACTGAAGCTTTCTTT. Amino acid sequence: CATAPGENTEAFF.

This sequence joins TRBV11-1 and TRBJ2-1, with D perhaps matching TRBD2 (6 bases). The germline V and J ends were trimmed by 3 bases and 0 bases, with 9 bases remaining between them. Looked up from germline, CDR1 is SGHAT and CDR2 is FQDESV (reference sequence). The CDR3 consists of 15 residues. CDR3 sequence (DNA): TGTGCCAGCAGCTTTATAGCGGCCTCCTACAATGAGCAGTTCTTC. Residues: CASSFIAASYNEQFF.

Only a few counts were recorded for this clonotype. The chain is built from TRBV12-3 or TRBV12-4 and TRBJ2-5, with D uncertain. This CDR3 contains 12 residues. V lost 6 bases to trimming and J lost 10 bases, with 15 bases between them. CDR3 in amino acids: CASSPGQVHQYF. In nucleotides, the CDR3 is TGTGCCAGCAGCCCCGGGCAGGTCCACCAGTACTTC.

The rearrangement uses TRBV20-1 and TRBJ2-7, with 10 bases fitting TRBD2. Looked up from germline, CDR1 is DFQATT and CDR2 is SNEGSKA (reference sequence). The CDR3 extends over 14 amino acids. V was clipped by 3 bases and J by 7 bases; unmatched bases: 9. The CDR3 reads CSARELAGSGEQYF. In nucleotides, the CDR3 is TGCAGTGCTAGGGAACTAGCGGGGTCGGGGGAGCAGTACTTC.